This TCR beta chain was retrieved from a study of blood T cell repertoires in COVID-19. About the study: The cDNA or gDNA used as material had been derived from T cells, B-cell-depleted T cells, or PBMCs.

In the original analysis: Reference gene primer amplification gave estimated nucleated cell counts. Only in-frame clones appear in the TCRdb table, and some are missing; sequencing was by immunoSEQ multiplex PCR. V, J and clone size are those of that table, while D and trimming were read from the DNA. Of 85,000 to 95,000 clones in the sample, approximately 80% were seen once. The sequenced sample was peripheral blood. The receptor was derived from a man in his 70s with acute or convalescent COVID-19.

The CDR3 protein is CATSRDNSPNYGYTF. The CDR3 coding sequence is TGTGCCACCAGCAGAGATAACAGCCCTAACTATGGCTACACCTTC. J is TRBJ1-2 and V is TRBV15; D unclear. The CDR3 is 15 amino acids. Germline CDR1 reads LNHNV; CDR2 reads YYDKDF (reference sequence). V was shortened by 0 bases and J by 0 bases, with 8 bases between the two germline ends. Together with reference TRBV15 and TRBJ1-2, the CDR3 gives the full variable domain: DAMVIQNPRYQVTQFGKPVTLSCSQTLNHNVMYWYQQKSSQAPKLLFHYYDKDFNNEADTPDNFQSRRPNTSFCFLDIRSPGLGDTAMYLCATSRDNSPNYGYTFGSGTRLTVV.